Given below is one T cell receptor beta chain in context. The target antigen is unknown. The data belong to a study of T-cell memory formation after mild COVID-19. At the level of the study: Largely donor-specific TCR clusters were found. The study, taken as a whole, reports: The appearance of some responding clones in pre-infection memory suggested that cross-reactive memory joined. The study found contracting CD4+ clones mainly in CM and EM and contracting CD8+ clones in EMRA.

The 5'RACE method, run with constant-segment primers, produced TCR alpha and TCR beta cDNA libraries (carrying sample barcodes and UMIs). TCRdb redid the calling of the 5' RACE reads with MiXCR, one entry per CDR3 protein. Altogether hundreds of thousands of distinct CDR3 sequences are present, around 21% being singletons, with the ten largest covering around 12%. The sequencing input was PBMCs or a T cell subset sorted from them (not recorded which). This receptor was taken from an adult woman who had mild COVID-19 (a few samples of this study predate the infection). Cell type and time point are not known.

In nucleotides, the CDR3 is TGTGCCACCAGCCACTTTATGGGGAGGTACACAGATACGCAGTATTTT. Protein product: CATSHFMGRYTDTQYF. The chain is built from TRBV15 and TRBJ2-3; weak D call: TRBD2 (6 bases). In germline, CDR1 is LNHNV, CDR2 YYDKDF (reference sequence). The V end was cut by 5 bases, the J end by 2 bases, with 17 bases between. The CDR3 extends over 16 amino acids.